The rows below give T cell receptor beta chains drawn from one sample of a study of T-cell memory formation after mild COVID-19. TCRdb re-analysed the 5' RACE reads in MiXCR, keeping a single row per CDR3 protein. The sample lists 550,000 to 650,000 distinct CDR3 sequences, approximately 15% seen once, with around 7.8% in the top ten. Material for sequencing was PBMCs or a T cell subset sorted from them (not recorded which). Receptors originate from an adult woman who had mild COVID-19 (a few samples of this study predate the infection). Cell type and time point are not known. The CDR3 runs from the conserved cysteine through the conserved F or W. The D gene is left open where the match is weak. Part of the rows lack a size; the others show once, few, many or a class for expanded clones.

v_call,j_call,clone_size,d_call,cdr3_aa,cdr3_nt
TRBV18,TRBJ2-6,NA,TRBD1,CASSPLYYRGEGSGANVLTF,TGTGCCAGCTCACCCTTATACTACAGGGGAGAAGGCTCTGGGGCCAACGTCCTGACTTTC
TRBV12-3/TRBV12-4,TRBJ2-2,few,NA,CASSLTWGNTGELFF,TGTGCCAGCAGCCTCACCTGGGGAAACACCGGGGAGCTGTTTTTT
TRBV19,TRBJ2-5,NA,NA,CASNPQSGLGETQYF,TGTGCCAGTAACCCTCAATCAGGGTTAGGAGAGACCCAGTACTTC
TRBV5-6,TRBJ1-1,few,TRBD1,CASSLGGQVNTEAFF,TGTGCCAGCAGCTTGGGTGGACAGGTGAACACTGAAGCTTTCTTT
TRBV2,TRBJ2-7,few,TRBD1,CASSRPRQGRSYEQYF,TGTGCCAGCAGCCGCCCTCGACAGGGCCGGTCCTACGAGCAGTACTTC
TRBV15,TRBJ2-7,NA,NA,CATSNSSWWRSYEQYF,TGTGCCACCAGCAATTCATCATGGTGGCGGAGCTACGAGCAGTACTTC
TRBV5-5,TRBJ2-7,NA,NA,CASSLGYNYEQYF,TGTGCCAGCAGCTTGGGTTACAACTACGAGCAGTACTTC
TRBV5-1,TRBJ1-2,many,NA,CASSLPGSYGYTF,TGCGCCAGCAGCTTGCCCGGTTCCTATGGCTACACCTTC
TRBV5-1,TRBJ1-1,NA,NA,CASSGGTRDTEAFF,TGCGCCAGCAGCGGTGGGACACGAGACACTGAAGCTTTCTTT
TRBV13,TRBJ2-1,few,NA,CASSLGLDRMANEQFF,TGTGCCAGCAGCTTAGGCCTCGACAGGATGGCCAATGAGCAGTTCTTC
TRBV20-1,TRBJ2-7,NA,TRBD1,CSARDRVRTYEQYF,TGCAGTGCTAGGGACAGGGTAAGAACCTACGAGCAGTACTTC
TRBV19,TRBJ1-1,NA,NA,CATRPNRVSVRTEAFF,TGTGCCACCCGCCCCAACAGGGTTAGCGTGCGAACTGAAGCTTTCTTT
TRBV12-3/TRBV12-4,TRBJ2-2,few,NA,CASAQAGHAEQASLELFF,TGTGCCAGCGCCCAGGCGGGGCACGCCGAACAGGCATCGTTGGAGCTGTTTTTT
TRBV30,TRBJ2-7,NA,NA,CAWKLGDSSYEQYF,TGTGCCTGGAAATTAGGAGACAGCTCCTACGAGCAGTACTTC
TRBV12-3/TRBV12-4,TRBJ1-1,few,NA,CASSPLTEAFF,TGTGCCAGCAGTCCCCTCACTGAAGCTTTCTTT
TRBV6-1,TRBJ2-3,few,NA,CASMGQYF,TGTGCCAGCATGGGACAGTATTTT
TRBV7-3,TRBJ2-1,few,NA,CASSAGTSMLLPGNEQFF,TGTGCCAGCAGCGCCGGCACGAGTATGCTGCTTCCGGGCAATGAGCAGTTCTTC
TRBV5-1,TRBJ1-5,many,NA,CASSRTGDQPQHF,TGCGCCAGCAGCCGGACGGGGGATCAGCCCCAGCATTTT
TRBV29-1,TRBJ1-1,once,TRBD1,CSVERGGADTEAFF,TGCAGCGTTGAACGAGGGGGCGCCGACACTGAAGCTTTCTTT
TRBV4-3,TRBJ2-3,few,TRBD1,CASSQDFGTGFADTQYF,TGCGCCAGCAGCCAAGATTTCGGGACAGGGTTCGCGGATACGCAGTATTTT
TRBV2,TRBJ2-7,few,TRBD1,CASSRQGAHEQYF,TGTGCCAGCAGCCGACAGGGGGCCCACGAGCAGTACTTC
TRBV29-1,TRBJ2-7,NA,NA,CSVEEAGGSYEQYF,TGCAGCGTCGAAGAGGCGGGCGGATCCTACGAGCAGTACTTC
TRBV7-2,TRBJ2-3,NA,TRBD2,CASSQRGGDTQYF,TGTGCCAGCAGCCAGCGGGGGGGCGATACGCAGTATTTT
TRBV20-1,TRBJ2-5,few,TRBD2,CSARPTSGETQYF,TGCAGTGCTAGACCGACTAGCGGGGAGACCCAGTACTTC
TRBV5-1,TRBJ2-7,few,NA,CASSSGGVEYF,TGCGCCAGCAGCTCCGGTGGGGTTGAGTACTTC
TRBV19,TRBJ2-7,NA,TRBD2,CATAAGASYEQYF,TGTGCCACCGCAGCGGGAGCTTCCTACGAGCAGTACTTC
TRBV5-1,TRBJ2-2,NA,NA,CASSLAGSSSVTGELFF,TGCGCCAGCAGCTTGGCCGGGTCTAGCTCTGTCACCGGGGAGCTGTTTTTT
TRBV5-4,TRBJ1-1,NA,NA,CASRGVPGSNTEAFF,TGTGCCAGCAGGGGGGTGCCGGGGTCGAACACTGAAGCTTTCTTT
TRBV9,TRBJ2-7,NA,NA,CASSEELRSYEQYF,TGTGCCAGCAGCGAGGAACTACGCTCCTACGAGCAGTACTTC
TRBV5-1,TRBJ2-7,NA,TRBD2,CASSQSSGTSGRIEQYF,TGCGCCAGCAGCCAATCCTCCGGGACTAGCGGGAGGATCGAGCAGTACTTC
TRBV29-1,TRBJ2-1,few,NA,CSVLYSGGGEQFF,TGCAGCGTGCTATATTCCGGGGGCGGTGAGCAGTTCTTC
TRBV14,TRBJ2-7,few,NA,CASSQGVWEQYF,TGTGCCAGCAGCCAAGGTGTGTGGGAGCAGTACTTC
TRBV7-9,TRBJ2-3,NA,NA,CASSPRGRDTDTQYF,TGTGCCAGCAGCCCTAGAGGCAGAGACACAGATACGCAGTATTTT
TRBV5-1,TRBJ2-1,NA,TRBD2,CASSSLADLYNEQFF,TGCGCCAGCAGCTCCCTAGCGGACCTGTACAATGAGCAGTTCTTC
TRBV24-1,TRBJ2-7,few,NA,CATSAQDRREQYF,TGTGCCACCAGCGCTCAGGATAGGAGAGAGCAGTACTTC
TRBV12-3/TRBV12-4,TRBJ1-5,few,NA,CASQGQGSNQPQHF,TGTGCCAGCCAGGGGCAGGGTAGCAATCAGCCCCAGCATTTT
TRBV6-2/TRBV6-3,TRBJ1-5,few,NA,CASSYHVSTAINQPQHF,TGTGCCAGCAGTTACCACGTTTCGACAGCGATTAATCAGCCCCAGCATTTT
TRBV7-6,TRBJ2-5,once,TRBD2,CASSSRPGLVQETQYF,TGTGCCAGCAGCTCGCGCCCGGGACTAGTTCAAGAGACCCAGTACTTC
TRBV6-2/TRBV6-3,TRBJ2-1,NA,TRBD2,CASSFLGGTSGSSYNEQFF,TGTGCCAGCAGTTTTCTAGGTGGGACTAGCGGGAGCTCCTACAATGAGCAGTTCTTC